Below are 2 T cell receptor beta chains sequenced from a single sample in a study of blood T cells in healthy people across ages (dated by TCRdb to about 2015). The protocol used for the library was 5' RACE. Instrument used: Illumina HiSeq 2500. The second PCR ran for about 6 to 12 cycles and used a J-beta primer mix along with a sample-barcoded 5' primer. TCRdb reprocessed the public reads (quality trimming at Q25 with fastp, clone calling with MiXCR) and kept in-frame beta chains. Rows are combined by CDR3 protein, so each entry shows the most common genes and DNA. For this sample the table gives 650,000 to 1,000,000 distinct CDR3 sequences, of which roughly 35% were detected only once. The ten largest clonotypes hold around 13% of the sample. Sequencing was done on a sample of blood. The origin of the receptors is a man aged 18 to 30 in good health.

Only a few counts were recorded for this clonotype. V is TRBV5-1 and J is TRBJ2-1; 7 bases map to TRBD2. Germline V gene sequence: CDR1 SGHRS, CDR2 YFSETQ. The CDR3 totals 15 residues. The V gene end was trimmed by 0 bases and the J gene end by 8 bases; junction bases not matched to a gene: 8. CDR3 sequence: CASSLEASGEDEQFF. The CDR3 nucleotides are TGCGCCAGCAGCTTGGAGGCTAGCGGTGAGGATGAGCAGTTCTTC. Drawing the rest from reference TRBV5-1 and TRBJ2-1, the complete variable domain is KAGVTQTPRYLIKTRGQQVTLSCSPISGHRSVSWYQQTPGQGLQFLFEYFSETQRNKGNFPGRFSGRQFSNSRSEMNVSTLELGDSALYLCASSLEASGEDEQFFGPGTRLTVL.

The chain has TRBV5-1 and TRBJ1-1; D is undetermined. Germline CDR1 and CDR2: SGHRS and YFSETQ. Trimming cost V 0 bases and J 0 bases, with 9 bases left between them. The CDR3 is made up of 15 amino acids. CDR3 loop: CASSLDGGLNTEAFF. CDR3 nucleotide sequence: TGCGCCAGCAGCTTGGATGGTGGGCTGAACACTGAAGCTTTCTTT.